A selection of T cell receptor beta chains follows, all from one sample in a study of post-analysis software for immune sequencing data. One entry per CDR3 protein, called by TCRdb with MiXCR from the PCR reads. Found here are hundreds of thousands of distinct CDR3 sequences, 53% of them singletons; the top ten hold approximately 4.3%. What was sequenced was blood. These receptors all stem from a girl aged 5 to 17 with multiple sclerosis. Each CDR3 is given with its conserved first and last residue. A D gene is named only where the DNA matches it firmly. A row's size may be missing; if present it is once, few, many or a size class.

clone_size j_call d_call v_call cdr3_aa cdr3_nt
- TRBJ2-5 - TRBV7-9 CASSLKGDDEQYF TGTGCCAGCAGTTTGAAGGGGGATGATGAGCAGTACTTC
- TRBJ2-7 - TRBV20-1 CRVNGTYEQYF TGCAGAGTAAACGGTACCTACGAGCAGTACTTC
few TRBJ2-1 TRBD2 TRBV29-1 CSVRTSGNEQFF TGCAGCGTAAGAACTAGCGGAAATGAGCAGTTCTTC
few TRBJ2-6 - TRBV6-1 CASSERIRGWSGANVLTF TGTGCCAGCAGCGAAAGGATCAGGGGATGGTCTGGGGCCAACGTCCTGACTTTC
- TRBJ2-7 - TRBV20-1 CGASDSAGAYEQYF TGCGGTGCTAGTGACTCGGCAGGGGCTTACGAGCAGTACTTC
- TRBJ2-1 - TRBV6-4 CASSDSEGLNNEQFF TGTGCCAGCAGTGACTCGGAGGGACTGAACAATGAGCAGTTCTTC
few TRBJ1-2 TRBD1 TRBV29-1 CSANDRDALGYTF TGCAGCGCGAACGACAGGGACGCCTTAGGCTACACCTTC
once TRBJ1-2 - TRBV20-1 CSARVSRRVNGYTF TGCAGTGCTAGGGTGTCACGCAGGGTAAATGGCTACACCTTC
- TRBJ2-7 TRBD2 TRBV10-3 CAISASGRAGYEQYF TGTGCCATCAGCGCTAGCGGGAGGGCTGGATACGAGCAGTACTTC
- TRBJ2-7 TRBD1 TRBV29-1 CSFGTGAYEQYF TGCAGCTTCGGGACAGGGGCCTACGAGCAGTACTTC
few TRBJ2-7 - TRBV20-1 CSASQGIPYEQYF TGCAGTGCTAGTCAGGGGATCCCCTACGAGCAGTACTTC
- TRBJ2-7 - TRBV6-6 CASSGLRDSYEQYF TGTGCCAGCAGTGGTCTTAGAGACTCCTACGAGCAGTACTTC
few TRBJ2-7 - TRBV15 CATSRESGSYEQYF TGTGCCACCAGCAGAGAGAGCGGGTCCTACGAGCAGTACTTC
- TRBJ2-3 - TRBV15 CAASRDYETSTDTQYF TGTGCCGCCAGCAGAGATTACGAGACTAGCACAGATACGCAGTATTTT
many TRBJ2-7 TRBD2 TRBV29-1 CSDGLGTSGAYEQYF TGCAGCGACGGGCTGGGGACTAGCGGGGCCTACGAGCAGTACTTC
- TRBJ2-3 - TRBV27 CASSLGRITDTQYF TGTGCCAGCAGTTTGGGACGTATAACAGATACGCAGTATTTT
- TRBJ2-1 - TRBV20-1 CSASGLAQHNEQFF TGCAGTGCTAGCGGTCTGGCTCAGCACAATGAGCAGTTCTTC
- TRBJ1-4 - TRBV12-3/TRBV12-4 CASRPREGTNEKLFF TGTGCCAGCAGACCCCGGGAGGGGACTAATGAAAAACTGTTTTTT
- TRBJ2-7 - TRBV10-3 CAITKTQEYEQYF TGTGCCATCACTAAAACACAGGAGTACGAGCAGTACTTC
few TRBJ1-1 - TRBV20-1 CSASVRDTEAFF TGCAGTGCTAGTGTGCGGGACACTGAAGCTTTCTTT
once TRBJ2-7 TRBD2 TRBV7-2 CASSSVVGLAHEQYF TGTGCCAGCAGCTCTGTTGTGGGACTAGCCCACGAGCAGTACTTC
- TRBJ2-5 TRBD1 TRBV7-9 CASSPTPGQGVAYQETQYF TGTGCCAGCAGCCCTACCCCGGGACAGGGGGTGGCGTACCAAGAGACCCAGTACTTC
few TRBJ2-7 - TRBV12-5 CASGFGSAGEQYF TGTGCTAGTGGTTTCGGGAGCGCGGGCGAGCAGTACTTC
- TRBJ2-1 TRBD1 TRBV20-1 CSAPGTGTYNEQFF TGCAGTGCTCCCGGGACAGGGACCTACAATGAGCAGTTCTTC
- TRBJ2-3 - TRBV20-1 CSAREGTVSTDTQYF TGCAGTGCTAGAGAGGGTACGGTTAGCACAGATACGCAGTATTTT
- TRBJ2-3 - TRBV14 CASSQGDRRTDTQYF TGTGCCAGCAGCCAAGGCGACCGGAGGACAGATACGCAGTATTTT
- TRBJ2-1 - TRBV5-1 CASSLFYDGSYNEQFF TGCGCCAGCAGCCTCTTCTATGACGGCTCCTACAATGAGCAGTTCTTC
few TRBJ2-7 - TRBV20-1 CSARRGNSYEQYF TGCAGTGCTAGACGTGGCAACTCCTACGAGCAGTACTTC
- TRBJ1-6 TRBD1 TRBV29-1 CSVEGDRGTPLHF TGCAGCGTTGAAGGGGACAGGGGTACACCCCTCCACTTT